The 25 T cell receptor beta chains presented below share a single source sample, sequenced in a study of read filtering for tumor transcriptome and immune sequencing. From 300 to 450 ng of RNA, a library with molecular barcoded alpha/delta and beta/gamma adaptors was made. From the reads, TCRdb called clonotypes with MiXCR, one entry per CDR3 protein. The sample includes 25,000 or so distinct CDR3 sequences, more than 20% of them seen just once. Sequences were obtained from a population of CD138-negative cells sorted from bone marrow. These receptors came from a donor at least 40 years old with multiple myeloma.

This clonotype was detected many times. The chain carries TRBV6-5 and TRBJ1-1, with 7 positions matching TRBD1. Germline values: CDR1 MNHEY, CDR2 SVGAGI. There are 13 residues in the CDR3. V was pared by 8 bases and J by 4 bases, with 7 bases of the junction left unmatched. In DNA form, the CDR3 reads TGTGCCAGCTGCCCCAGGGGGGCCACTGAAGCTTTCTTT. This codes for CASCPRGATEAFF.

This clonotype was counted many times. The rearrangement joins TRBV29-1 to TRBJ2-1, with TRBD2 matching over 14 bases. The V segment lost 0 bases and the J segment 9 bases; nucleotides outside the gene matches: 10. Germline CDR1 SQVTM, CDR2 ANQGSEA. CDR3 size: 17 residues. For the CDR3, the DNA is TGCAGCGTTGAAGAAGAATCCGGGACTAGCGGGAGAAGTGAGCAGTTCTTC. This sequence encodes CSVEEESGTSGRSEQFF.

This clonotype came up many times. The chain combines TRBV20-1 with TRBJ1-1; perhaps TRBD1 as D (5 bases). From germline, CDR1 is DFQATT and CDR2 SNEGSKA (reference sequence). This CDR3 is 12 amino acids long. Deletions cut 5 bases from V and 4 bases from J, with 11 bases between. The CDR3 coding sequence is TGCAGTGCTTCTAATCAGGGCACTGAAGCTTTCTTT. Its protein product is CSASNQGTEAFF.

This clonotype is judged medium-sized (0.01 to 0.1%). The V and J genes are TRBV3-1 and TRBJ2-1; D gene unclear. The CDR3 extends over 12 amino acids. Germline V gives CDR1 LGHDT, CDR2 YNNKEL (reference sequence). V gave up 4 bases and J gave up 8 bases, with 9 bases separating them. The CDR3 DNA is TGTGCCAGCAGCCCCGGCTCTTATGAGCAGTTCTTC. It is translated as CASSPGSYEQFF.

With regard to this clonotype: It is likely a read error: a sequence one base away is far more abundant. CDR3 coding DNA: TGTGCCAGCATTTTAACGCCGACCACAGATACGCAGTATTTT. Its translation: CASILTPTTDTQYF. J is TRBJ1-4 and V is TRBV2; D not certain. The DNA matches TRBJ2-3 better at its end, which makes the J call doubtful. This CDR3 is built from 14 residues. Germline CDR1 SNHLY, CDR2 FYNNEI.

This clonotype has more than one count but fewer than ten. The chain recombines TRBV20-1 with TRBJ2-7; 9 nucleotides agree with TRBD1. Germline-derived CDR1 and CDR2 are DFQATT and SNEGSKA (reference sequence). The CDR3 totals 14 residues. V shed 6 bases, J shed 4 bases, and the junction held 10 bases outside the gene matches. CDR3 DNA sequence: TGCAGTGCACCTGGGACAGGGAATTGGTACGAGCAGTACTTC. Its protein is CSAPGTGNWYEQYF.

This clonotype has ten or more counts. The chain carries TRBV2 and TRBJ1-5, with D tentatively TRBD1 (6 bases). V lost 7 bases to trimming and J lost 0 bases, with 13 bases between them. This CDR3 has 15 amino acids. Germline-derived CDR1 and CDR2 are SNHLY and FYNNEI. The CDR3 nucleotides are TGTGCCAGCAATATGGAGGGGGTTAGCAATCAGCCCCAGCATTTT. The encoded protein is CASNMEGVSNQPQHF.

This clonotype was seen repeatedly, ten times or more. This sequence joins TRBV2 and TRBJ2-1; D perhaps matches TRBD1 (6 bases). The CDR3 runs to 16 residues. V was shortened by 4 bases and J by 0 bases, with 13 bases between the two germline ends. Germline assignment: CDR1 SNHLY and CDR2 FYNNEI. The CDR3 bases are TGTGCCAGCAGTGCCAGGGGCCCTAGCTCCTACAATGAGCAGTTCTTC. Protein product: CASSARGPSSYNEQFF. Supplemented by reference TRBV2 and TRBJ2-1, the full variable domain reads EPEVTQTPSHQVTQMGQEVILRCVPISNHLYFYWYRQILGQKVEFLVSFYNNEISEKSEIFDDQFSVERPDGSNFTLKIRSTKLEDSAMYFCASSARGPSSYNEQFFGPGTRLTVL.

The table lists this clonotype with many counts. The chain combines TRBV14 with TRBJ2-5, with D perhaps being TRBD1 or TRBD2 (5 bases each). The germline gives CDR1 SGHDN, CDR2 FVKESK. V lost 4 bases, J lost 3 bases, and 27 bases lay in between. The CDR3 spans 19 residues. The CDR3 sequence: CASSRKPGTQMRIEETQYF. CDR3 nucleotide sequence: TGTGCCAGCAGCCGCAAGCCCGGGACCCAGATGCGGATCGAAGAGACCCAGTACTTC. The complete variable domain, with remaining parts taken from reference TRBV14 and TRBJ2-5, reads EAGVTQFPSHSVIEKGQTVTLRCDPISGHDNLYWYRRVMGKEIKFLLHFVKESKQDESGMPNNRFLAERTGGTYSTLKVQPAELEDSGVYFCASSRKPGTQMRIEETQYFGPGTRLLVL.

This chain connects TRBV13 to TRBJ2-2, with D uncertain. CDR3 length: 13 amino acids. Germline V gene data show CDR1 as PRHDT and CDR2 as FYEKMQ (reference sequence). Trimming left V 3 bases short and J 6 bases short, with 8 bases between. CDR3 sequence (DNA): TGTGCCAGCAGCTTGCGAGCAGCCGGGGAGCTGTTTTTT. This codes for CASSLRAAGELFF.

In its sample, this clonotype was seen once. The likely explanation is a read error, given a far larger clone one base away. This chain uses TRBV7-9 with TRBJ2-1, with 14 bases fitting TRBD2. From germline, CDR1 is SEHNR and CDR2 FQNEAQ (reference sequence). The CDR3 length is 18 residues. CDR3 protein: CASSPRRPGTSGSNEQLF. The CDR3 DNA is TGTGCCAGCAGCCCCCGTAGGCCCGGGACTAGCGGGAGCAATGAGCAGCTCTTC.

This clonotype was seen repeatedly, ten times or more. CDR3 DNA sequence: TGTGCCAGCAGTCCGGGACTAGCAGGGCAAGGAGAGACCCAGTACTTC. Its protein is CASSPGLAGQGETQYF. The genes are TRBV27 and TRBJ2-5, with TRBD2 matching 9 bases. V lost 5 bases to trimming and J lost 4 bases; unmatched junction nucleotides: 11. This CDR3 has 16 residues. The germline CDR1 and CDR2 sequences are MNHEY and SMNVEV (reference sequence).

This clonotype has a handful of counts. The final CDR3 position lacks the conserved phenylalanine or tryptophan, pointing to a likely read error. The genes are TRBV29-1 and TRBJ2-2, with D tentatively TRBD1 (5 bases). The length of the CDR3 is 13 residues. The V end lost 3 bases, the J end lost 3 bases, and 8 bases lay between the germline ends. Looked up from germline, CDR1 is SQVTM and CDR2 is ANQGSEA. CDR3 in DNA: TGCAGCGTTGACGCAGGGTACACCGGGGAGCTGTTTTCT. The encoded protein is CSVDAGYTGELFS.

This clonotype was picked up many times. The CDR3 DNA reads TGTGCCAGTAGACCACCGAGAGGGGGTTTAAAGGAGCAGTTCTTC. Amino acid sequence: CASRPPRGGLKEQFF. The rearrangement joins TRBV19 to TRBJ2-1; perhaps TRBD1 as D (6 bases). Germline-derived CDR1 and CDR2 are LNHDA and SQIVND (reference sequence). The CDR3 is 15 residues long. V gave up 6 bases and J gave up 10 bases, with 22 bases separating them.

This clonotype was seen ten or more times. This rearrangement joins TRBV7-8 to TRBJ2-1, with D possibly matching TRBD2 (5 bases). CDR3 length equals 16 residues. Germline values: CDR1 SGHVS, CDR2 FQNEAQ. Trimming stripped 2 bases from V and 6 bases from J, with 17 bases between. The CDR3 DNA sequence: TGTGCCAGCAGCTTATTATTACGGGAATCGCGCAATGAGCAGTTCTTC. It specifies CASSLLLRESRNEQFF.

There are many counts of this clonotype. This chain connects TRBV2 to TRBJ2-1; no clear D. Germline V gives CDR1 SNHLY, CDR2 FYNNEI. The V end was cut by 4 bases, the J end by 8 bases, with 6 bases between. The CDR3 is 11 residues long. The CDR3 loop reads CASSATYEQFF. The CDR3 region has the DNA TGTGCCAGCAGTGCGACATATGAGCAGTTCTTC.

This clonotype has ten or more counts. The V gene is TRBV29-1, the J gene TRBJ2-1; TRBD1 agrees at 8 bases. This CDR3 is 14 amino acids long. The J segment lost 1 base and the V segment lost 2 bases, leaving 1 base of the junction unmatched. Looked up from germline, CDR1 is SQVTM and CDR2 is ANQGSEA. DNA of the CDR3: TGCAGCGTTGAAAGACAGGGGTCCTACAATGAGCAGTTCTTC. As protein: CSVERQGSYNEQFF.

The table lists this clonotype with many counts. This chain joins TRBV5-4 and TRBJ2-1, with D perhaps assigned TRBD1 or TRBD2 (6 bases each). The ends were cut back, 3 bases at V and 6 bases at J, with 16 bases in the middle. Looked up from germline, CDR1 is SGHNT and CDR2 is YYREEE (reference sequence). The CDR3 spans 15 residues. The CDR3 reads CASSWGAWVSNEQFF. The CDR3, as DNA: TGTGCCAGCAGCTGGGGGGCGTGGGTGAGCAATGAGCAGTTCTTC.

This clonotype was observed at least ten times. Here the CDR3 reads CASSPRGGAPYEQYF. The CDR3 coding sequence is TGTGCCAGCAGTCCCCGTGGGGGGGCCCCCTACGAGCAGTACTTC. The chain links TRBV12-3 or TRBV12-4 to TRBJ2-7; D is possibly TRBD2 (7 bases). V dropped 5 bases and J dropped 2 bases, with 16 bases sitting between them. The CDR3 consists of 15 residues.

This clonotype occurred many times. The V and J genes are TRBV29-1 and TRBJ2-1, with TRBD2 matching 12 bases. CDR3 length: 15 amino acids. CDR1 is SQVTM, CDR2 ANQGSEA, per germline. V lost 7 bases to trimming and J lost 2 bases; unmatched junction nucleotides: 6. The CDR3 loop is CSDRLAGAPYNEQFF. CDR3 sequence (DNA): TGCAGCGACAGACTAGCGGGAGCCCCCTACAATGAGCAGTTCTTC.

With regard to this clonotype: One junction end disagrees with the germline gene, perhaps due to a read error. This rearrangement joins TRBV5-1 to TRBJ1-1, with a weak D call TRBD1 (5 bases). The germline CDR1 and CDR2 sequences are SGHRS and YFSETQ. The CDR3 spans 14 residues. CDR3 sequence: CASSPGTVSTEALF. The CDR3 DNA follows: TGCGCCAGCAGCCCCGGGACGGTGAGCACTGAAGCTCTCTTT.

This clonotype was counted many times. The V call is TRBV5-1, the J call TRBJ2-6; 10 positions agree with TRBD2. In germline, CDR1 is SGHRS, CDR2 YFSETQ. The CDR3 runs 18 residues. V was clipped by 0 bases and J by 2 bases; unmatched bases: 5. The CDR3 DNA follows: TGCGCCAGCAGCTTGGTGTCTAGCGGGAGCGCTGGGGCCAACGTCCTGACTTTC. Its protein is CASSLVSSGSAGANVLTF.

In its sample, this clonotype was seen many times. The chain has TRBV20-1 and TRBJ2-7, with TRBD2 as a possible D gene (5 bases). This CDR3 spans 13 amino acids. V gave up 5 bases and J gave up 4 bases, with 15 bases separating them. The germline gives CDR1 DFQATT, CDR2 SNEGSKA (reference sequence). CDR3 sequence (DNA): TGCAGTGCTCGGCAGGCGGGTCCTTACGAGCAGTACTTC. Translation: CSARQAGPYEQYF.

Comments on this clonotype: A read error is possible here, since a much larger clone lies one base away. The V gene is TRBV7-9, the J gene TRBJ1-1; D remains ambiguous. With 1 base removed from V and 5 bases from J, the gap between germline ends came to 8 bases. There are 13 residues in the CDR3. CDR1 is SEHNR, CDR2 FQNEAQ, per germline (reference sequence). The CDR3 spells CASSLGSATEAFF. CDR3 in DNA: TGTGCCAGCAGCTTAGGTTCTGCAACTGAAGCTTTCTTT.

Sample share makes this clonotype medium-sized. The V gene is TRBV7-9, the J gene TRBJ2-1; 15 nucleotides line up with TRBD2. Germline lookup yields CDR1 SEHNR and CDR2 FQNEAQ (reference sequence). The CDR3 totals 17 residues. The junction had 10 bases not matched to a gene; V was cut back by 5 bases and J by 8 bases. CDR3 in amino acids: CASSRRGLAGGGDEQFF. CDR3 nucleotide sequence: TGTGCCAGCAGCCGCCGGGGACTAGCGGGAGGCGGTGATGAGCAGTTCTTC.